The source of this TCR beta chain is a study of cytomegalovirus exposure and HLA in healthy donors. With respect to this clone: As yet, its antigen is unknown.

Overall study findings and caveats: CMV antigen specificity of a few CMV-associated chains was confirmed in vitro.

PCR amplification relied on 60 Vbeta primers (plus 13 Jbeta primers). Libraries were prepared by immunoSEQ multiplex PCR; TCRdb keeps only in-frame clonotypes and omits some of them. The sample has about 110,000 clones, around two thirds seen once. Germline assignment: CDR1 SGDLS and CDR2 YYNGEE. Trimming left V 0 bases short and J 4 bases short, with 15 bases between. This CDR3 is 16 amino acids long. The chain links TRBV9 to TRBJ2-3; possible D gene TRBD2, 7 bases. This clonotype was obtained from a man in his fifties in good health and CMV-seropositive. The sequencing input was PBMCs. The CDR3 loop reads CASSVVSGGGADTQYF. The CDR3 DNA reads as TGTGCCAGCAGCGTAGTAAGCGGAGGGGGGGCAGATACGCAGTATTTT.